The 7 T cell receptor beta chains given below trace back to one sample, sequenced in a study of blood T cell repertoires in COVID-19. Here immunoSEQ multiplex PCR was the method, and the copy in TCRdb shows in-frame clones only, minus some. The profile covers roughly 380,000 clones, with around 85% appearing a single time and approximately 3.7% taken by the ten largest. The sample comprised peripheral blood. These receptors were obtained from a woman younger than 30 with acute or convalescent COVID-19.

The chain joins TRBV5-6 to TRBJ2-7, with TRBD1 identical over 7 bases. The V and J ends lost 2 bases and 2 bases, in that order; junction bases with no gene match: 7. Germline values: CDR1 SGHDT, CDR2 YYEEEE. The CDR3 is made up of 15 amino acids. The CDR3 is CASSFTVGQTYEQYF. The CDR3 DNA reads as TGTGCCAGCAGCTTCACAGTGGGACAGACCTACGAGCAGTACTTC.

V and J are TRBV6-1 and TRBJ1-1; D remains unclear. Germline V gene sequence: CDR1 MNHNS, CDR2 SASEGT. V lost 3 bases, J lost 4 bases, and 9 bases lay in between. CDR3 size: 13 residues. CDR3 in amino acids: CASSDTPGTEAFF. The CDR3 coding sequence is TGTGCCAGCAGTGACACACCGGGCACTGAAGCTTTCTTT.

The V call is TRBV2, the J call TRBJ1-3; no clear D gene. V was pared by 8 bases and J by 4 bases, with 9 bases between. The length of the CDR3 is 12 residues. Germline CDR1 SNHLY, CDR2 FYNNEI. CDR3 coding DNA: TGTGCCAGCGGGAGAGTCGGAAACACCATATATTTT. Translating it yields CASGRVGNTIYF.

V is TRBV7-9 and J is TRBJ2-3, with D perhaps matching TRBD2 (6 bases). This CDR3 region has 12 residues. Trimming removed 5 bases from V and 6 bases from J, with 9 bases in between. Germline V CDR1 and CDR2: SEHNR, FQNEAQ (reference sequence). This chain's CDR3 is CASSVGGDTQYF. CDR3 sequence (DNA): TGTGCCAGCAGCGTTGGGGGGGATACGCAGTATTTT.

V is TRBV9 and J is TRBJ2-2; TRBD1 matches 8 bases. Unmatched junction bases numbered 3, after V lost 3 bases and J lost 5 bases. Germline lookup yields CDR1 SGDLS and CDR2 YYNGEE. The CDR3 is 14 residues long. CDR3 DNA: TGTGCCAGCAGCGCAAGACAGGGGACCGGGGAGCTGTTTTTT. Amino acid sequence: CASSARQGTGELFF. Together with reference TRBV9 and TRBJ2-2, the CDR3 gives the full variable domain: DSGVTQTPKHLITATGQRVTLRCSPRSGDLSVYWYQQSLDQGLQFLIQYYNGEERAKGNILERFSAQQFPDLHSELNLSSLELGDSALYFCASSARQGTGELFFGEGSRLTVL.

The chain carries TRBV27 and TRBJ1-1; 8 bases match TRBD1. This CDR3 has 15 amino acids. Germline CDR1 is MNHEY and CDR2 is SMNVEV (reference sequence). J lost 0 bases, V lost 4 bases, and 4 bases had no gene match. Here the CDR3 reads CASSWGTGMNTEAFF. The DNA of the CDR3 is TGTGCCAGCAGTTGGGGGACAGGCATGAACACTGAAGCTTTCTTT.

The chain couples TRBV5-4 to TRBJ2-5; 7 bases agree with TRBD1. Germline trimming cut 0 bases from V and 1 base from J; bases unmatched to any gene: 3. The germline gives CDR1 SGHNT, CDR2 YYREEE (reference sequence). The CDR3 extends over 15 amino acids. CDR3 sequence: CASSLGQGFQETQYF. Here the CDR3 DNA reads TGTGCCAGCAGCTTGGGACAGGGTTTCCAAGAGACCCAGTACTTC.